This is a list of T cell receptor beta chains from one sample in a study of shared clonotypes between healthy human individuals. Sequenced by immunoSEQ multiplex PCR; TCRdb stores in-frame clones only, minus some. The sample holds a few million clones, 90% to 95% seen once. Sequenced input: naive CD4+ T cells sorted from blood. Receptor source: a man between 18 and 29 years old in good health. CDR3s include the opening cysteine and the closing phenylalanine or tryptophan. D genes are given only for firm matches. Size values are once, few and many counts, or a class for expanded clones, and some rows have none.

clone_size d_call j_call v_call cdr3_length cdr3_nt cdr3_aa
NA NA TRBJ2-7 TRBV27 15 TGTGCCAGCAGTTCTCCGACATTTCCCTTCTACGAGCAGTACTTC CASSSPTFPFYEQYF
NA NA TRBJ1-1 TRBV29-1 12 TGCAGCGTTGAAGAGGGGGCCACCGAAGCTTTCTTT CSVEEGATEAFF
NA NA TRBJ2-5 TRBV15 13 TGTGCCACCAGCAGAGGGGAAGGGGAGACCCAGTACTTC CATSRGEGETQYF
NA NA TRBJ1-3 TRBV7-9 16 TGTGCCAGCAGCGCGGGAGGGTTAAGCTCTGGAAACACCATATATTTT CASSAGGLSSGNTIYF
NA NA TRBJ1-6 TRBV7-9 14 TGTGCCAGTGCAGCGGGGCAGGGTAATTCACCCCTCCACTTT CASAAGQGNSPLHF
NA NA TRBJ2-7 TRBV28 12 TGTGCCAGCAGTTTAGGGTCATCCGGGCAGTACTTC CASSLGSSGQYF
once NA TRBJ1-1 TRBV29-1 12 TGCAGCGTTGGGCACTGGGACACTGAAGCTTTCTTT CSVGHWDTEAFF
once NA TRBJ2-7 TRBV28 17 TGTGCCAGCAGTTTTTTGGGTTGGGGGAATCGCTCCTACGAGCAGTACTTC CASSFLGWGNRSYEQYF
NA NA TRBJ1-1 TRBV7-9 16 TGTGCCAGCAGCGAACCCCGGGGGGCGTCGACCACTGAAGCTTTCTTT CASSEPRGASTTEAFF
NA TRBD2 TRBJ2-1 TRBV18 16 TGTGCCAGCTCACCACCGACGGGAGGGCCGGGAAATGAGCAGTTCTTC CASSPPTGGPGNEQFF
NA NA TRBJ1-4 TRBV30 15 TGTGCCTGGAGTACGGCCGCAGGGTCTAATGAAAAACTGTTTTTT CAWSTAAGSNEKLFF
NA NA TRBJ1-4 TRBV7-2 14 TGTGCCAGCAGCCGGGGGGCGGGTAATGAAAAACTGTTTTTT CASSRGAGNEKLFF
NA TRBD2 TRBJ2-7 TRBV5-1 15 TGCGCCAGCAGCTTGCCGGGACTAACCTCCTACGAGCAGTACTTC CASSLPGLTSYEQYF
NA NA TRBJ2-7 TRBV11-2 14 TGTGCCAGCAGCGACAGGATCCTCTCCTACGAGCAGTACTTC CASSDRILSYEQYF
NA NA TRBJ1-2 TRBV28 14 TGTGCCAGCAGTCGCGCGTTGCAGGGGTATGGCTACACCTTC CASSRALQGYGYTF
NA TRBD1 TRBJ1-2 TRBV7-9 16 TGTGCCAGCAGCTTAACAGGGGCTTTAAGGAACTATGGCTACACCTTC CASSLTGALRNYGYTF
NA TRBD1 TRBJ1-2 TRBV19 18 TGTGCCAGTAGTAGGGGACAGGGGCCAGGGAACTTGGACTATGGCTACACCTTC CASSRGQGPGNLDYGYTF
NA NA TRBJ2-3 TRBV11-2 15 TGTGCCAGCAGCCCCCAACTTTTGATAACAGATACGCAGTATTTT CASSPQLLITDTQYF
once TRBD1 TRBJ2-5 TRBV23-1 15 TGCGCCAGCAGTCAATTCCGGGACAGTCAAGAGACCCAGTACTTC CASSQFRDSQETQYF
NA NA TRBJ2-2 TRBV19 13 TGTGCCAGTAGTCCCCGTAACTCCGGGGAGCTGTTTTTT CASSPRNSGELFF
NA NA TRBJ2-3 TRBV18 11 TGTGCCAGCTCACTCAGCGATACGCAGTATTTT CASSLSDTQYF
NA NA TRBJ1-3 TRBV30 12 TGTGCCTTCTCAGGGGCCGGAAACACCATATATTTT CAFSGAGNTIYF
NA TRBD1 TRBJ1-4 TRBV14 15 TGTGCCAGCAGCCTGCAACAGGGGACTAATGAAAAACTGTTTTTT CASSLQQGTNEKLFF
NA NA TRBJ2-5 TRBV19 13 TGTGCCAGTAGTATAAAGGGGGAAGAGACCCAGTACTTC CASSIKGEETQYF
NA NA TRBJ1-2 TRBV5-1 13 TGCGCCAGCAGCTTGGCACAGCAGTATGGCTACACCTTC CASSLAQQYGYTF
NA NA TRBJ1-1 TRBV28 13 TGTGCCAGCAGTCCACGACTTCCCATCGAAGCTTTCTTT CASSPRLPIEAFF
NA NA TRBJ2-3 TRBV18 16 TGTGCCAGCTCTCCGTATGGACCCGGAGGCACAGATACGCAGTATTTT CASSPYGPGGTDTQYF
NA NA TRBJ2-3 TRBV9 17 TGTGCCAGCAGCGTTTCGGGTGGTCGGGGGCCTACAGATACGCAGTATTTT CASSVSGGRGPTDTQYF
NA TRBD2 TRBJ2-5 TRBV4-2 16 TGTGCCAGCAGCCAAGCACTAGCGGGGGTTGGGGAGACCCAGTACTTC CASSQALAGVGETQYF
NA NA TRBJ2-3 TRBV7-9 17 TGTGCCAGCAGCTTAGCCCGGTTGGACGGAGTCGCAGATACGCAGTATTTT CASSLARLDGVADTQYF
NA NA TRBJ2-7 TRBV7-2 14 TGTGCCAGCAGCCTCCCCGGGGATCCCTACGAGCAGTACTTC CASSLPGDPYEQYF
NA NA TRBJ2-4 TRBV21-1 16 TGTGCCAGCGACCCGGGACTAATCATAGCCAAAAACATTCAGTACTTC CASDPGLIIAKNIQYF
NA NA TRBJ2-1 TRBV6-5 13 TGTGCCAGCAGTTACTCGAGGGTGACTGAGCAGTTCTTC CASSYSRVTEQFF
NA NA TRBJ2-2 TRBV30 11 TGTGCCTGGAGGGCAGCCGGGGAGCTGTTTTTT CAWRAAGELFF
few NA TRBJ1-5 TRBV18 14 TGTGCCAGCTCATCAGACGGGAGCAATCAGCCCCAGCATTTT CASSSDGSNQPQHF
NA NA TRBJ2-2 TRBV11-3 16 TGTGCCAGCAGCTCCGGGTGGGGGCAGAACACCGGGGAGCTGTTTTTT CASSSGWGQNTGELFF
NA NA TRBJ1-6 TRBV6-1 14 TGTGCCAGCAGTGAACAGGGTTTTAATTCACCCCTCCACTTT CASSEQGFNSPLHF
NA NA TRBJ2-3 TRBV11-3 14 TGTGCCAGCAGCCCCGGATGGGGCACAGATACGCAGTATTTT CASSPGWGTDTQYF
NA TRBD2 TRBJ2-1 TRBV4-1 15 TGCGCCAGCAGCCAACTAGCGGGACCTTACAATGAGCAGTTCTTC CASSQLAGPYNEQFF
NA NA TRBJ2-3 TRBV11-3 16 TGTGCCAGCAGCGGGGGGTCTCTGGGGACAAGGGATACGCAGTATTTT CASSGGSLGTRDTQYF
once NA TRBJ1-3 TRBV10-3 15 TGTGCCATCAGTGAGTCTACAGTCTCTGGAAACACCATATATTTT CAISESTVSGNTIYF
NA TRBD2 TRBJ2-7 TRBV27 15 TGTGCCAGCAGTTTATGGGGGGGAGTGGCGTACGAGCAGTACTTC CASSLWGGVAYEQYF
NA NA TRBJ1-3 TRBV11-2 15 TGTGCCAGCAGCCGTAACAGAGCCTCTGGAAACACCATATATTTT CASSRNRASGNTIYF
NA NA TRBJ1-3 TRBV5-1 15 TGCGCCAGCAGCTATACTGGAGCCTCTGGAAACACCATATATTTT CASSYTGASGNTIYF